This TCR beta chain appears in the sequencing data of a study of T cells after yellow fever vaccination. Study-level findings and limits: Compared with primary, the secondary response was weaker and peaked at day 5, not 15.

TCRdb redid the calling of the 5' RACE reads with MiXCR, one entry per CDR3 protein. The table includes fewer than 450,000 distinct CDR3 sequences, approximately 8% detected once. Germline V lookup: CDR1 SGHRS, CDR2 YFSETQ. This CDR3 region has 13 residues. V lost 4 bases and J lost 6, with 14 bases in between. This clonotype was detected a few times. The antigen is undetermined. The sample in question was PBMCs, obtained about 41 days after the first yellow fever vaccination. V usage is TRBV5-1 and J usage is TRBJ2-7; D is unclear. This receptor was taken from a man in his late teens or twenties who received the YFV17D yellow fever vaccine. CDR3 sequence: CASSEVRISEQYF. The CDR3 coding sequence is TGCGCCAGCAGCGAGGTTCGGATCAGCGAGCAGTACTTC. The full variable domain, with the rest looked up from reference TRBV5-1 and TRBJ2-7, is KAGVTQTPRYLIKTRGQQVTLSCSPISGHRSVSWYQQTPGQGLQFLFEYFSETQRNKGNFPGRFSGRQFSNSRSEMNVSTLELGDSALYLCASSEVRISEQYFGPGTRLTVT.